This is a list of T cell receptor beta chains from one sample in a study of T cells in Graves' hyperthyroidism and ophthalmopathy. TCRdb recomputed calls from the multiplex PCR reads with MiXCR, one row per CDR3 protein. The sample consists of 550,000 to 600,000 distinct CDR3 sequences, approximately 14% of them appearing once. Sequencing used blood. These receptors all come from a woman aged 18-29 years with Graves' ophthalmopathy. Both conserved end residues are part of each CDR3. A D gene is named only where the DNA matches it firmly. Rows give clone size only sometimes, using once, few, many, or a class for an expanded clone.

j_call,clone_size,v_call,d_call,cdr3_aa,cdr3_nt
TRBJ2-7,many,TRBV11-2,TRBD2,CASSTTGGGQYEQYF,TGTGCCAGCAGCACTACGGGGGGGGGGCAGTACGAGCAGTACTTC
TRBJ2-1,NA,TRBV19,TRBD2,CASSISGSRNEQFF,TGTGCCAGTAGTATAAGCGGGAGCCGTAATGAGCAGTTCTTC
TRBJ2-7,NA,TRBV4-2,TRBD1,CASSQENRGDDEQYF,TGTGCCAGCAGCCAAGAGAACAGGGGCGATGACGAGCAGTACTTC
TRBJ2-1,few,TRBV29-1,TRBD1,CSVEGGRDRVYNEQFF,TGCAGCGTTGAAGGGGGCCGGGACAGGGTATACAATGAGCAGTTCTTC
TRBJ2-1,many,TRBV7-8,NA,CASSLTRIGLKRNEQFF,TGTGCCAGCAGCCTCACCCGTATTGGCCTAAAGAGGAATGAGCAGTTCTTC
TRBJ2-4,NA,TRBV7-2,NA,CATERGRNIQYF,TGTGCCACAGAACGGGGCCGAAACATTCAGTACTTC
TRBJ2-1,few,TRBV29-1,NA,CSLRGDNDNEQFF,TGCAGCCTCCGTGGGGACAATGACAATGAGCAGTTCTTC
TRBJ2-7,NA,TRBV27,NA,CASSLAGDTSYEQYF,TGTGCCAGCAGTTTAGCAGGGGATACCTCCTACGAGCAGTACTTC
TRBJ2-1,many,TRBV29-1,NA,CSVEKPNGGNEQFF,TGCAGCGTTGAAAAACCCAATGGCGGTAATGAGCAGTTCTTC
TRBJ2-5,many,TRBV3-1,NA,CASSQDYTFQETQYF,TGTGCCAGCAGCCAGGACTACACATTCCAAGAGACCCAGTACTTC
TRBJ1-1,many,TRBV18,NA,CASSPGRGTNTEAFF,TGTGCCAGCTCACCAGGGAGAGGGACGAACACTGAAGCTTTCTTT
TRBJ2-3,NA,TRBV7-6,TRBD2,CASSPYGLAGRTDTQYF,TGTGCCAGCAGCCCATACGGACTAGCGGGTCGCACAGATACGCAGTATTTT
TRBJ2-7,few,TRBV18,TRBD2,CASSPPGKAGIYEQYF,TGTGCCAGCTCACCACCGGGTAAAGCGGGAATCTACGAGCAGTACTTC
TRBJ2-1,many,TRBV7-2,NA,CASSLDLGLGYNEQFF,TGTGCCAGCAGCTTAGACCTGGGGCTAGGATACAATGAGCAGTTCTTC
TRBJ2-5,many,TRBV9,TRBD1,CASSAAGTVLETQYF,TGTGCCAGCAGCGCCGCCGGGACAGTCCTGGAGACCCAGTACTTC
TRBJ1-2,few,TRBV7-9,NA,CASSSRFRGRGGYTF,TGTGCCAGCAGCTCCAGATTTCGGGGAAGGGGTGGCTACACCTTC
TRBJ1-2,NA,TRBV6-1,NA,CASSGQEGFYGYTF,TGTGCCAGCAGTGGGCAGGAGGGGTTCTATGGCTACACCTTC
TRBJ1-1,many,TRBV20-1,NA,CSASAPVTTEAFF,TGCAGTGCTAGCGCTCCCGTGACGACTGAAGCTTTCTTT
TRBJ2-7,NA,TRBV14,NA,CASSRTGLWEQYF,TGTGCCAGCAGCCGAACCGGACTCTGGGAGCAGTACTTC
TRBJ2-7,few,TRBV6-2/TRBV6-3,NA,CASSYEDSTYEQYF,TGTGCCAGCAGTTACGAGGACAGCACCTACGAGCAGTACTTC
TRBJ2-3,many,TRBV4-3,TRBD2,CASSQFGTSATTDTQYF,TGCGCCAGCAGCCAATTCGGGACTAGCGCCACCACAGATACGCAGTATTTT
TRBJ2-5,few,TRBV7-9,NA,CASSLVERGTQYF,TGTGCCAGCAGCTTAGTTGAGCGAGGGACCCAGTACTTC
TRBJ2-5,many,TRBV24-1,TRBD2,CATSDPPSAGGETQYF,TGTGCCACCAGTGATCCACCCTCAGCGGGAGGCGAGACCCAGTACTTC
TRBJ1-1,NA,TRBV10-2,TRBD1,CASRAGQAENTEAFF,TGCGCCAGCAGGGCAGGACAGGCCGAAAACACTGAAGCTTTCTTT
TRBJ2-3,few,TRBV15,TRBD2,CATSRDRAGGDTQYF,TGTGCCACCAGCAGAGATAGAGCGGGAGGGGATACGCAGTATTTT
TRBJ2-3,NA,TRBV3-1,TRBD1,CASSHRDRGLDTQYF,TGTGCCAGCAGCCACCGGGACAGGGGCCTAGATACGCAGTATTTT
TRBJ2-1,many,TRBV2,TRBD1,CASSHRDSTYNEQFF,TGTGCCAGCAGCCACCGGGACAGCACCTACAATGAGCAGTTCTTC
TRBJ2-7,many,TRBV10-3,TRBD2,CAIRGLAGESHEQYF,TGTGCCATCAGGGGACTAGCGGGAGAGTCCCACGAGCAGTACTTC
TRBJ1-2,NA,TRBV28,NA,CATLKPSRIAYGYTF,TGTGCCACCTTAAAGCCAAGTAGGATAGCTTATGGCTACACCTTC
TRBJ2-1,many,TRBV20-1,TRBD2,CSARDRGWTSLNNEQFF,TGCAGTGCTAGAGATCGTGGGTGGACTAGCCTAAACAATGAGCAGTTCTTC
TRBJ2-3,few,TRBV5-5,NA,CASSHVAGAAHTDTQYF,TGTGCCAGCAGCCACGTGGCGGGGGCAGCGCACACAGATACGCAGTATTTT
TRBJ2-1,NA,TRBV14,NA,CASSPYRAYEQFF,TGTGCCAGCAGCCCGTACAGGGCCTATGAGCAGTTCTTC
TRBJ1-2,many,TRBV20-1,NA,CSAREGNHYGYTF,TGCAGTGCTAGAGAGGGGAACCACTATGGCTACACCTTC
TRBJ2-2,NA,TRBV6-1,NA,CASRGLNTGELFF,TGTGCCAGCAGAGGACTGAACACCGGGGAGCTGTTTTTT
TRBJ2-1,NA,TRBV9,NA,CASSPVGGLGEISYNEQFF,TGTGCCAGCAGCCCCGTGGGTGGGCTAGGGGAGATCTCCTACAATGAGCAGTTCTTC
TRBJ1-5,few,TRBV10-3,TRBD1,CAISNRDRGNQPQHF,TGTGCCATCAGTAACCGGGACAGGGGGAATCAGCCCCAGCATTTT
TRBJ2-1,few,TRBV5-1,TRBD2,CASSLRTSYNEQFF,TGCGCCAGCAGCTTGCGGACTAGCTACAATGAGCAGTTCTTC
TRBJ2-5,few,TRBV20-1,TRBD1,CSAMVWDSEETQYF,TGCAGTGCTATGGTGTGGGACAGTGAAGAGACCCAGTACTTC
TRBJ2-2,NA,TRBV9,TRBD1,CASSVEGTGDFGGELFF,TGTGCCAGCAGCGTAGAGGGGACAGGGGATTTCGGCGGGGAGCTGTTTTTT
TRBJ2-4,many,TRBV7-3,NA,CASSLWVRGVDKNIQYF,TGTGCCAGCAGCTTATGGGTTCGGGGCGTCGACAAAAACATTCAGTACTTC
TRBJ2-4,many,TRBV6-1,NA,CASSSRTGIIENIQYF,TGTGCCAGCAGTAGCAGGACCGGGATTATCGAAAACATTCAGTACTTC
TRBJ1-2,NA,TRBV19,NA,CASSIDHILPNGYTF,TGTGCCAGTAGTATAGATCATATCCTTCCTAATGGCTACACCTTC